What follows are 30 T cell receptor beta chains derived from one specimen sequenced in a study of cytomegalovirus exposure and HLA in healthy donors. The PCR employed 60 Vbeta primers together with 13 Jbeta primers. TCRdb's copy holds only in-frame clones and misses some; the assay was immunoSEQ multiplex PCR. In the table there are roughly 120,000 clones, just under 75% of which are singletons. The sequenced material came from PBMCs. These receptors were taken from a middle-aged man in good health and CMV-seropositive.

The chain combines TRBV19 with TRBJ1-1, with 9 bases matching TRBD1. The CDR3 sequence is 12 residues long. V lost 11 bases and J lost 5; bases outside the gene matches: 6. The germline gives CDR1 LNHDA, CDR2 SQIVND (reference sequence). CDR3 sequence (DNA): TGTGCCGTGGGGACAGGGAGGACTGAAGCTTTCTTT. This codes for CAVGTGRTEAFF.

V gene TRBV13 combines with J gene TRBJ2-1, with TRBD2 identical over 10 bases. The germline CDR1 and CDR2 sequences are PRHDT and FYEKMQ (reference sequence). The CDR3 has 15 amino acids. The V and J ends lost 0 bases and 7 bases, in that order; junction bases with no gene match: 3. The CDR3 nucleotides read TGTGCCAGCAGCTTAGGGGCTAGCGGGAGTAATGAGCAGTTCTTC. Translated: CASSLGASGSNEQFF.

The gene calls are TRBV6-5 and TRBJ1-2; TRBD1 is a possible D gene (6 bases). Germline lookup yields CDR1 MNHEY and CDR2 SVGAGI. V lost 4 bases and J lost 7, with 13 bases in between. The CDR3 extends over 13 amino acids. CDR3 DNA sequence: TGTGCCAGCAGTTTGGCAGGGGCTGGTGGCTACACCTTC. It yields the protein CASSLAGAGGYTF.

The genes are TRBV6-6 and TRBJ2-1, with TRBD2 identical over 9 bases. V lost 0 bases, J lost 7 bases, and 4 bases stayed unmatched. The CDR3 contains 15 residues. Germline V gene lookup returns CDR1 MNHNY and CDR2 SVGAGI (reference sequence). CDR3 sequence: CASSYSEAGGNEQFF. The DNA for the CDR3 is TGTGCCAGCAGTTACTCCGAAGCGGGGGGAAATGAGCAGTTCTTC.

Points on this clone: No conserved phenylalanine or tryptophan ends this CDR3, so it is likely a read error. The V gene is TRBV6-5, the J gene TRBJ1-2, with D perhaps TRBD1 (5 bases). This CDR3 has 13 residues. Deletions cut 5 bases from V and 0 bases from J, with 7 bases between. CDR1 is MNHEY and CDR2 is SVGAGI in the germline V gene. The CDR3 sequence is CASSPRANYGYTL. As DNA, the CDR3 is TGTGCCAGCAGTCCCAGGGCTAACTATGGCTACACCCTC.

V gene TRBV9 combines with J gene TRBJ1-1; D might be TRBD1 (5 bases). The CDR3 is made up of 16 amino acids. Germline CDR1 SGDLS, CDR2 YYNGEE. Trimming pared 0 bases from V and 5 bases from J, leaving 17 bases between. The CDR3 loop is CASSVGRAREGTEAFF. CDR3 nucleotide sequence: TGTGCCAGCAGCGTAGGAAGGGCCAGGGAGGGAACTGAAGCTTTCTTT.

This chain links TRBV28 with TRBJ1-1; possibly TRBD1 for D (6 bases). Deletions cut 3 bases from V and 4 bases from J, with 18 bases between. Germline CDR1 and CDR2: MDHEN and SYDVKM. This CDR3 spans 16 amino acids. The CDR3 coding sequence is TGTGCCAGCAGTTTTCCCCCAGGGGCGGTGGTCACTGAAGCTTTCTTT. It translates to CASSFPPGAVVTEAFF.

The CDR3: CASSEPQGPNTDTQYF. CDR3 bases: TGTGCCAGCAGTGAACCGCAGGGGCCAAACACAGATACGCAGTATTTT. This chain links TRBV25-1 with TRBJ2-3, with D possibly being TRBD1 (6 bases). The V gene's germline CDR1 is MGHDK and CDR2 SYGVNS. CDR3 length: 16 amino acids. V lost 2 bases to trimming and J lost 2 bases, with 14 bases between them.

This clone was picked up a small number of times. The V and J genes are TRBV7-6 and TRBJ2-2; possible D gene TRBD1, 6 bases. The germline V gene encodes CDR1 SGHVS and CDR2 FNYEAQ. The CDR3 spans 16 residues. Trimming shortened V by 5 bases and J by 2 bases, and 15 bases separated the two germline ends. CDR3 loop: CASSPMNRANTGELFF. In DNA, the CDR3 is TGTGCCAGCAGCCCCATGAACAGGGCCAACACCGGGGAGCTGTTTTTT.

This clone was picked up one time. The chain uses TRBV14 and TRBJ1-1; no definite D call. Germline V gives CDR1 SGHDN, CDR2 FVKESK. The CDR3 runs 13 residues. V gave up 4 bases and J gave up 4 bases, with 10 bases separating them. The CDR3, as DNA: TGTGCCAGCAGCCCTGGACTCATCACTGAAGCTTTCTTT. It is translated as CASSPGLITEAFF.

The chain joins TRBV7-7 to TRBJ2-5; 9 bases map to TRBD1. The CDR3 has 17 amino acids. J gave up 1 base and V 4 bases, and 10 bases lay outside the gene matches. Germline V lookup: CDR1 SSHAT, CDR2 FNYEAQ (reference sequence). Written as DNA, the CDR3 is TGTGCCAGCAGCTCCCACCCTTGGACAGGGGTCCAAGAGACCCAGTACTTC. Amino acid sequence: CASSSHPWTGVQETQYF.

The chain employs TRBV5-1 and TRBJ2-7; possible D gene TRBD2, 5 bases. The germline V gene encodes CDR1 SGHRS and CDR2 YFSETQ. The CDR3 has 14 residues. Trimming removed 0 bases at V and 3 bases at J, with 10 bases between. The CDR3 reads CASSLGLTIYEQYF. The CDR3 nucleotides are TGCGCCAGCAGCTTGGGACTAACGATCTACGAGCAGTACTTC.

The rearrangement uses TRBV5-1 and TRBJ2-1; 9 bases are shared with TRBD1. Germline values: CDR1 SGHRS, CDR2 YFSETQ. With V trimmed by 6 bases and J by 5 bases, 6 bases remained unmatched. The CDR3 is made up of 14 amino acids. For the CDR3, the DNA is TGCGCCAGCACCCCGGGACAGGGAGACAATGAGCAGTTCTTC. Residues: CASTPGQGDNEQFF. Variable domain in full (rest from reference TRBV5-1 and TRBJ2-1): KAGVTQTPRYLIKTRGQQVTLSCSPISGHRSVSWYQQTPGQGLQFLFEYFSETQRNKGNFPGRFSGRQFSNSRSEMNVSTLELGDSALYLCASTPGQGDNEQFFGPGTRLTVL.

The chain joins TRBV28 to TRBJ2-4; 7 bases agree with TRBD2. The V gene end was trimmed by 2 bases and the J gene end by 10 bases; junction bases not matched to a gene: 14. CDR1 MDHEN and CDR2 SYDVKM come from the germline V gene. The CDR3 is made up of 16 amino acids. CDR3: CASSLGGVGGKRIQYF. For the CDR3, the DNA is TGTGCCAGCAGTTTAGGGGGGGTCGGGGGAAAACGGATTCAGTACTTC.

The chain links TRBV7-9 to TRBJ2-1, with a possible D match to TRBD1 (6 bases). Trimming took 7 bases from V and 4 from J, leaving 11 bases between them. Per germline, CDR1 SEHNR and CDR2 FQNEAQ (reference sequence). The CDR3 extends over 13 amino acids. CDR3 sequence: CASIGGIYNEQFF. CDR3 in DNA: TGTGCCAGCATAGGGGGAATATACAATGAGCAGTTCTTC.

This clone came up a few times. CDR3 DNA sequence: TGTGCCAGCAGCCCCTCGGGGGGCACTGAAGCTTTCTTT. This codes for CASSPSGGTEAFF. V is TRBV7-8 and J is TRBJ1-1; D perhaps matches TRBD1 (5 bases). The V and J ends lost 5 bases and 4 bases respectively, with 11 bases between them. The CDR3 covers 13 residues. CDR1 and CDR2 (germline): SGHVS, FQNEAQ.

On this clone: Compared with germline, one end of the junction differs, possibly owing to a read error. The rearrangement joins TRBV28 to TRBJ1-4, with TRBD1 matching 11 bases. The CDR3 has 14 amino acids. CDR1 is MDHEN, CDR2 SYDVKM, per germline. The CDR3 DNA reads TGTGTCAGCAGGACAGGGGGCCCTAATGAAAAACTGTTTTTT. This encodes CVSRTGGPNEKLFF.

This clone was counted between two and nine times. The chain couples TRBV28 to TRBJ2-7; D uncertain. Germline-derived CDR1 and CDR2 are MDHEN and SYDVKM. V lost 4 bases and J lost 4, with 5 bases in between. The CDR3 extends over 11 amino acids. CDR3 DNA: TGTGCCAGCAGTTCGTCGTACGAGCAGTACTTC. Amino acid sequence: CASSSSYEQYF.

This chain joins TRBV28 and TRBJ1-2, with a possible D match to TRBD1 (6 bases). The CDR3 has 13 amino acids. Germline CDR1 is MDHEN and CDR2 is SYDVKM. The V end was cut by 4 bases, the J end by 7 bases, with 13 bases between. CDR3 amino acids: CASSSDSLFGYTF. CDR3 DNA: TGTGCCAGCAGTTCGGACAGCCTCTTTGGCTACACCTTC.

This clone appeared a few times. In the same sample, other DNA sequences code for this CDR3. The chain recombines TRBV12-5 with TRBJ2-2; D may be TRBD2 (6 bases). Per the germline V gene, CDR1 is LGHNT and CDR2 is FRNRAP. Trimming cost V 2 bases and J 6 bases, with 19 bases left between them. The CDR3 sequence is 17 residues long. CDR3: CASGLPPDYRRAGELFF. CDR3 coding DNA: TGTGCTAGTGGTTTGCCACCGGACTACCGAAGGGCCGGGGAGCTGTTTTTT.

The chain recombines TRBV9 with TRBJ1-2; TRBD1 aligns across 7 bases. Germline CDR1 is SGDLS and CDR2 is YYNGEE. The CDR3 is 16 amino acids. The trim removed 3 bases at V and 4 bases at J, leaving 12 bases unmatched. In DNA form, the CDR3 reads TGTGCCAGCAGCGGGACCACAGGGGCCTCTGGCTATGGCTACACCTTC. Its translation: CASSGTTGASGYGYTF.

V usage is TRBV6-1 and J usage is TRBJ1-1, with D unclear. The CDR3 covers 13 residues. CDR1 is MNHNS and CDR2 is SASEGT in the germline V gene. The V end lost 8 bases, the J end lost 0 bases, and 10 bases lay between the germline ends. This CDR3 reads CASRRDLNTEAFF. The CDR3 region has the DNA TGTGCCAGCCGGAGGGATCTGAACACTGAAGCTTTCTTT.

The count of this clone is one. The gene calls are TRBV11-2 and TRBJ1-1; unclear D gene. CDR3 length equals 13 residues. Germline V gene sequence: CDR1 SGHAT, CDR2 FQNNGV. Trimming cost V 5 bases and J 5 bases, with 12 bases left between them. The CDR3: CASSLLRVTEAFF. CDR3 in DNA: TGTGCCAGCAGCCTATTAAGAGTGACTGAAGCTTTCTTT.

The rearrangement joins TRBV6-1 to TRBJ1-2; D ambiguous. This CDR3 comprises 16 residues. Trimming removed 0 bases from V and 0 bases from J, with 11 bases in between. Germline CDR1 and CDR2: MNHNS and SASEGT. DNA of the CDR3: TGTGCCAGCAGTGAAGCGCACTTGGCGGCTAACTATGGCTACACCTTC. Its translation is CASSEAHLAANYGYTF.

This sequence joins TRBV6-4 and TRBJ2-2; TRBD2 agrees at 11 bases. From germline, CDR1 is MRHNA and CDR2 SNTAGT. CDR3 size: 17 residues. Germline trimming cut 0 bases from V and 4 bases from J; bases unmatched to any gene: 4. CDR3 sequence: CASSDSASGRRTGELFF. CDR3 bases: TGTGCCAGCAGTGACTCGGCTAGCGGGAGGCGCACCGGGGAGCTGTTTTTT.

The chain carries TRBV2 and TRBJ1-5; 7 nucleotides align to TRBD1. The CDR3 runs 15 residues. V lost 6 bases to trimming and J lost 6 bases; unmatched junction nucleotides: 11. CDR1 is SNHLY and CDR2 is FYNNEI in the germline V gene. CDR3 residues: CASSDTNRGGQPQHF. The CDR3 coding sequence is TGTGCCAGCAGCGACACTAACAGGGGCGGTCAGCCCCAGCATTTT.

The chain carries TRBV18 and TRBJ1-6; weak D call: TRBD1 (5 bases). This CDR3 has 16 amino acids. Germline V gene data show CDR1 as KGHSH and CDR2 as LQKENI. Trimming left V 2 bases short and J 10 bases short, with 18 bases between. The DNA of the CDR3 is TGTGCCAGCTCACCAGCGTTAGGGGTAGAAAGATCACCCCTCCACTTT. Translation gives CASSPALGVERSPLHF. The whole variable domain, remainder taken from reference TRBV18 and TRBJ1-6, is NAGVMQNPRHLVRRRGQEARLRCSPMKGHSHVYWYRQLPEEGLKFMVYLQKENIIDESGMPKERFSAEFPKEGPSILRIQQVVRGDSAAYFCASSPALGVERSPLHFGNGTRLTVT.

As for this clone: Other DNA sequences from this sample encode an identical CDR3 as well. V gene TRBV18 combines with J gene TRBJ2-1; 10 bases are a match to TRBD2. In germline, CDR1 is KGHSH, CDR2 LQKENI. V gave up 1 base and J gave up 6 bases; unmatched junction bases: 3. This CDR3 spans 15 amino acids. The CDR3 nucleotides read TGTGCCAGCTCACCACGGCTAGCGGGAGCCAATGAGCAGTTCTTC. This gives the protein CASSPRLAGANEQFF. The entire variable domain, with the rest obtained from reference TRBV18 and TRBJ2-1, is as follows: NAGVMQNPRHLVRRRGQEARLRCSPMKGHSHVYWYRQLPEEGLKFMVYLQKENIIDESGMPKERFSAEFPKEGPSILRIQQVVRGDSAAYFCASSPRLAGANEQFFGPGTRLTVL.

The J gene is TRBJ2-1, the V gene TRBV4-1, with D possibly being TRBD2 (6 bases). CDR1 is MGHRA and CDR2 is YSYEKL in the germline V gene. The ends were cut back, 5 bases at V and 10 bases at J, with 30 bases in the middle. This CDR3 spans 18 amino acids. The CDR3 bases are TGCGCCAGCAGCTCGGGTCTCCTAGCGAGGATCTTTAGACGGGAGCAGTTCTTC. Residues: CASSSGLLARIFRREQFF.

V is TRBV4-1 and J is TRBJ2-1, with TRBD2 as a possible D gene (5 bases). Trimming took 0 bases from V and 3 from J, leaving 12 bases between them. Germline V gives CDR1 MGHRA, CDR2 YSYEKL. CDR3 size: 16 residues. The CDR3 DNA follows: TGCGCCAGCAGCCAAGATCCTAGCTCCTTCTACAATGAGCAGTTCTTC. This codes for CASSQDPSSFYNEQFF.